This T cell receptor (beta chain) was profiled in a study of a mutant IDH1 vaccine in newly diagnosed glioma. Some clones are missing from TCRdb's copy, which holds only in-frame ones; the method was immunoSEQ multiplex PCR. This sample has about 36,000 clones, with around four fifths found just once. As for time point: baseline, week 1 (first vaccination visit). Treatment: pre-vaccination baseline after standard-of-care therapy. This specimen was PBMCs, taken from a glioma patient treated with radiotherapy, temozolomide or both. This TCR was recovered from a man aged 35-49 years with glioma. Some clones in this sample may be carry-over from other donors' samples.

CDR3: CASRAGSTDTQYF. The CDR3 DNA follows: TGTGCCAGCAGGGCGGGTAGCACAGATACGCAGTATTTT. The V and J genes are TRBV27 and TRBJ2-3, with TRBD2 as a possible D gene (5 bases). Germline values: CDR1 MNHEY, CDR2 SMNVEV (reference sequence). There are 13 residues in the CDR3. V lost 6 bases to trimming and J lost 0 bases, with 7 bases between them.